What follows are 27 T cell receptor beta chains derived from one specimen sequenced in a study of blood T cell repertoires in COVID-19. Assay used: immunoSEQ multiplex PCR; TCRdb lists only in-frame clones, some missing. The table lists 100,000 to 150,000 clones, 70% to 85% of them singletons, with about 15% in the top ten. The sequencing sample was made of peripheral blood. These receptor sequences come from a woman aged 50 to 65 with acute or convalescent COVID-19.

This chain joins TRBV18 and TRBJ1-2, with TRBD1 matching 7 bases. The V and J ends lost 3 bases and 2 bases, in that order; junction bases with no gene match: 3. The CDR3 extends over 14 amino acids. Germline loops: CDR1 KGHSH, CDR2 LQKENI. The CDR3 region has the DNA TGTGCCAGCTCACCCACGACAGGGAACTATGGCTACACCTTC. It is translated as CASSPTTGNYGYTF.

A few counts support this clone. The V call is TRBV19, the J call TRBJ1-1; D gene ambiguous. CDR1 is LNHDA, CDR2 SQIVND, per germline (reference sequence). The V and J ends lost 9 bases and 1 base respectively, with 9 bases between them. The CDR3 is 12 amino acids. In DNA form, the CDR3 reads TGTGCCAGCCGAGGAGCGAACACTGAAGCTTTCTTT. Its translation: CASRGANTEAFF. Supplemented by reference TRBV19 and TRBJ1-1, the full variable domain reads DGGITQSPKYLFRKEGQNVTLSCEQNLNHDAMYWYRQDPGQGLRLIYYSQIVNDFQKGDIAEGYSVSREKKESFPLTVTSAQKNPTAFYLCASRGANTEAFFGQGTRLTVV.

This chain connects TRBV12-3 or TRBV12-4 to TRBJ2-7, with 7 positions matching TRBD2. CDR3 size: 13 residues. V was pared by 5 bases and J by 4 bases, with 5 bases of the junction left unmatched. The DNA of the CDR3 is TGTGCCAGCAGTGCTGGGGGGGTTTACGAGCAGTACTTC. Protein sequence: CASSAGGVYEQYF.

The chain carries TRBV5-8 and TRBJ1-5, with TRBD1 matching 7 bases. CDR3 length equals 15 residues. In germline, CDR1 is SGHTS, CDR2 YDEGEE. The trim removed 0 bases at V and 4 bases at J, leaving 4 bases unmatched. The CDR3 protein is CASSLAGDSNQPQHF. As DNA, the CDR3 is TGTGCCAGCAGCTTGGCCGGGGACAGTAATCAGCCCCAGCATTTT. Full variable domain (missing parts from reference TRBV5-8 and TRBJ1-5): EAGVTQSPTHLIKTRGQQATLRCSPISGHTSVYWYQQALGLGLQFLLWYDEGEERNRGNFPPRFSGRQFPNYSSELNVNALELEDSALYLCASSLAGDSNQPQHFGDGTRLSIL.

This chain connects TRBV3-1 (or the pseudogene TRBV3-2) to TRBJ2-3; 11 bases agree with TRBD2. After removal of 2 bases from V and 4 bases from J, the junction contained 8 bases not matched to a gene. The CDR3 consists of 17 residues. Per the germline V gene, CDR1 is LGHDT and CDR2 is YNNKEL (reference sequence). The CDR3 is CASSQRASGGTADTQYF. The CDR3 region has the DNA TGTGCCAGCAGCCAAAGGGCTAGCGGGGGGACGGCAGATACGCAGTATTTT.

The CDR3 here is CASSIGTYSSGNTIYF. The CDR3 coding sequence is TGTGCCAGTAGTATTGGGACTTACAGCTCTGGAAACACCATATATTTT. The chain joins TRBV19 to TRBJ1-3, with TRBD1 as a possible D gene (5 bases). V was pared by 3 bases and J by 0 bases, with 12 bases between. Germline loops: CDR1 LNHDA, CDR2 SQIVND (reference sequence). The CDR3 length is 16 residues.

The V gene is TRBV19, the J gene TRBJ1-1; weak D call: TRBD1 (6 bases). This CDR3 spans 14 amino acids. Trimming took off 1 base at V and 5 bases at J, with 11 bases between the two ends. CDR1 LNHDA and CDR2 SQIVND come from the germline V gene (reference sequence). CDR3 nucleotide sequence: TGTGCCAGTAGTATAGGGGGGCGGACGACTGAAGCTTTCTTT. It is translated as CASSIGGRTTEAFF.

Note on this clone: This CDR3 is also generated by other DNA sequences in the sample. The V gene is TRBV3-1 (or the pseudogene TRBV3-2), the J gene TRBJ2-7; D gene uncertain. The germline CDR1 and CDR2 sequences are LGHDT and YNNKEL (reference sequence). Trimming pared 10 bases from V and 0 bases from J, leaving 7 bases between. This CDR3 has 11 amino acids. CDR3 DNA: TGTGCCACTTCTAGCTCCTACGAGCAGTACTTC. Its translation is CATSSSYEQYF.

The CDR3 DNA is TGTGCCAGCAGCACGGACAGGGTGAAGGAAAAACTGTTTTTT. Protein: CASSTDRVKEKLFF. The chain is built from TRBV5-4 and TRBJ1-4, with 8 bases identical to TRBD1. Germline V gene data show CDR1 as SGHNT and CDR2 as YYREEE (reference sequence). This CDR3 is 14 amino acids long. J gave up 8 bases and V 4 bases, and 7 bases lay outside the gene matches.

The V call is TRBV19, the J call TRBJ1-5; no clear D gene. This CDR3 has 14 residues. Germline CDR1 reads LNHDA; CDR2 reads SQIVND (reference sequence). Trimming left V 3 bases short and J 7 bases short, with 13 bases between. The CDR3 DNA reads as TGTGCCAGTAGTATTGATAGCTCGGGGCAGCCCCAGCATTTT. Its protein is CASSIDSSGQPQHF.

The chain combines TRBV7-9 with TRBJ1-1; D call uncertain. The CDR3 is 14 residues long. Trimming took off 1 base at V and 2 bases at J, with 8 bases between the two ends. Germline V gene lookup returns CDR1 SEHNR and CDR2 FQNEAQ (reference sequence). For the CDR3, the DNA is TGTGCCAGCAGCTTAGATGGACTAAACACTGAAGCTTTCTTT. Residues: CASSLDGLNTEAFF.

This clone was seen once. This chain joins TRBV3-1 (or the pseudogene TRBV3-2) and TRBJ2-1; 7 bases fit TRBD1. Germline values: CDR1 LGHDT, CDR2 YNNKEL (reference sequence). The CDR3 sequence is 16 residues long. V lost 4 bases to trimming and J lost 4 bases; unmatched junction nucleotides: 10. As DNA, the CDR3 is TGTGCCAGCAGCCGAGAGACAGGGTTAGGGTACAATGAGCAGTTCTTC. Protein: CASSRETGLGYNEQFF.

The V gene is TRBV6-5, the J gene TRBJ1-2; possible D gene TRBD1, 5 bases. The CDR3 consists of 14 residues. Deletions cut 6 bases from V and 7 bases from J, with 18 bases between. From germline, CDR1 is MNHEY and CDR2 SVGAGI. The CDR3 region has the DNA TGTGCCAGCAGGCCTCAGGGACTTACGGGTGGCTACACCTTC. It yields the protein CASRPQGLTGGYTF.

This clone was detected a few times. V gene TRBV19 combines with J gene TRBJ2-7; D possibly corresponds to TRBD1 (6 bases). With 4 bases removed from V and 0 bases from J, the gap between germline ends came to 16 bases. Germline loops: CDR1 LNHDA, CDR2 SQIVND (reference sequence). The length of the CDR3 is 16 residues. The CDR3 loop is CASSTPGALISYEQYF. The CDR3 DNA is TGTGCCAGTAGTACTCCAGGGGCCCTGATCTCCTACGAGCAGTACTTC.

The CDR3 loop is CASSVARIGEQFF. The CDR3 DNA follows: TGTGCCAGCAGCGTAGCTAGAATCGGTGAGCAGTTCTTC. V gene TRBV9 combines with J gene TRBJ2-1, with no clear D. This CDR3 is built from 13 residues. Germline V CDR1 and CDR2: SGDLS, YYNGEE. Trimming removed 0 bases from V and 9 bases from J, with 10 bases in between.

The chain employs TRBV13 and TRBJ1-6; D possibly corresponds to TRBD1 (6 bases). This CDR3 is built from 12 residues. Germline CDR1 and CDR2: PRHDT and FYEKMQ (reference sequence). Between the trimmed V and J ends, which lost 9 bases and 4 bases, there was a span of 7 bases. CDR3 coding DNA: TGTGCCAGTGGACAGTATAATTCACCCCTCCACTTT. Protein sequence: CASGQYNSPLHF.

This clone was seen a few times. The chain combines TRBV3-1 (or the pseudogene TRBV3-2) with TRBJ1-6; 7 nucleotides agree with TRBD1. The ends lost 0 bases at V and 9 bases at J; junction bases unmatched: 8. CDR3 length equals 16 residues. CDR1 is LGHDT, CDR2 YNNKEL, per germline (reference sequence). The CDR3 sequence: CASSQDAGGMGSPLHF. Written as DNA, the CDR3 is TGTGCCAGCAGCCAAGACGCAGGGGGAATGGGTTCACCCCTCCACTTT.

This clone was found a few times. V and J are TRBV5-8 and TRBJ2-7, with 7 positions matching TRBD1. Trimming took 3 bases from V and 0 from J; bases not matched to a gene: 6. Germline V gene lookup returns CDR1 SGHTS and CDR2 YDEGEE. The CDR3 totals 15 residues. The CDR3 here is CASSWWTGSSYEQYF. Here the CDR3 DNA reads TGTGCCAGCAGCTGGTGGACAGGTAGCTCCTACGAGCAGTACTTC. The whole variable domain, remainder taken from reference TRBV5-8 and TRBJ2-7, is EAGVTQSPTHLIKTRGQQATLRCSPISGHTSVYWYQQALGLGLQFLLWYDEGEERNRGNFPPRFSGRQFPNYSSELNVNALELEDSALYLCASSWWTGSSYEQYFGPGTRLTVT.

This chain links TRBV19 with TRBJ1-2; D remains unclear. The CDR3 covers 15 residues. CDR1 is LNHDA, CDR2 SQIVND, per germline (reference sequence). Trimming shortened V by 3 bases and J by 4 bases, and 15 bases separated the two germline ends. CDR3: CASSITPQTAYGYTF. CDR3 DNA: TGTGCCAGTAGTATTACCCCCCAAACAGCCTATGGCTACACCTTC.

The chain combines TRBV1 with TRBJ1-5; the D call of TRBD1 is as the table states it, not checked on the DNA. TRBV1 is a listed pseudogene. The CDR3 runs to 16 residues. CDR3 nucleotides: TGCACCAGCAGCCGTCCAGGGGCAACTAGCAATCAGCCCCAGCATTTT. It codes for CTSSRPGATSNQPQHF.

The genes are TRBV2 and TRBJ1-1; a possible D gene is TRBD1 (6 bases). Germline V CDR1 and CDR2: SNHLY, FYNNEI. The CDR3 runs 13 residues. The V end was cut by 8 bases, the J end by 5 bases, with 15 bases between. The CDR3 sequence is CASADRLGTEAFF. The DNA of the CDR3 is TGTGCCAGCGCGGACAGATTGGGGACTGAAGCTTTCTTT.

CDR3 in amino acids: CASSIDRYEQYF. CDR3 DNA: TGTGCCAGCAGCATCGACAGATACGAGCAGTACTTC. The V call is TRBV11-2, the J call TRBJ2-7; TRBD1 might be the D (5 bases). Per the germline V gene, CDR1 is SGHAT and CDR2 is FQNNGV. CDR3 length: 12 amino acids. The ends were cut back, 5 bases at V and 4 bases at J, with 9 bases in the middle.

This sequence joins TRBV7-2 and TRBJ2-1; 13 bases fit TRBD2. V was pared by 1 base and J by 10 bases, with 4 bases of the junction left unmatched. From germline, CDR1 is SGHTA and CDR2 FQGNSA. The CDR3 consists of 15 residues. The CDR3 coding sequence is TGTGCCAGCAGCTTAGTGGGACTAGCGGGGTACGAGCAGTTCTTC. This codes for CASSLVGLAGYEQFF.

This rearrangement joins TRBV3-1 (or the pseudogene TRBV3-2) to TRBJ1-1; D possibly corresponds to TRBD1 (6 bases). There are 14 residues in the CDR3. Germline assignment: CDR1 LGHDT and CDR2 YNNKEL (reference sequence). V dropped 0 bases and J dropped 1 base, with 6 bases sitting between them. The CDR3 reads CASSQEQGNTEAFF. The DNA of the CDR3 is TGTGCCAGCAGCCAAGAACAGGGGAACACTGAAGCTTTCTTT.

This clone was observed a handful of times. V usage is TRBV2 and J usage is TRBJ1-5, with TRBD1 matching over 11 bases. The length of the CDR3 is 14 residues. The V segment lost 8 bases and the J segment 2 bases; nucleotides outside the gene matches: 2. From germline, CDR1 is SNHLY and CDR2 FYNNEI. CDR3 residues: CASGGQGGNQPQHF. The CDR3 coding sequence is TGTGCCAGCGGGGGACAGGGGGGCAATCAGCCCCAGCATTTT.

The chain has TRBV3-1 (or the pseudogene TRBV3-2) and TRBJ1-6; maybe TRBD1 (5 bases). This CDR3 comprises 14 residues. CDR1 and CDR2 (germline): LGHDT, YNNKEL (reference sequence). V was cut by 3 bases and J by 9 bases, with 12 bases left in between. The CDR3 bases are TGTGCCAGCAGCCATGATCCCGGGGGTTCACCCCTCCACTTT. Translating gives CASSHDPGGSPLHF.

The chain joins TRBV2 to TRBJ1-4; tentative D call: TRBD1 (6 bases). The CDR3 sequence is 14 residues long. V was pared by 8 bases and J by 6 bases, with 16 bases between. Germline lookup yields CDR1 SNHLY and CDR2 FYNNEI. The CDR3, as DNA: TGTGCCAGCGAAGACAAACAGGGCTATGAAAAACTGTTTTTT. Translated, it gives CASEDKQGYEKLFF.